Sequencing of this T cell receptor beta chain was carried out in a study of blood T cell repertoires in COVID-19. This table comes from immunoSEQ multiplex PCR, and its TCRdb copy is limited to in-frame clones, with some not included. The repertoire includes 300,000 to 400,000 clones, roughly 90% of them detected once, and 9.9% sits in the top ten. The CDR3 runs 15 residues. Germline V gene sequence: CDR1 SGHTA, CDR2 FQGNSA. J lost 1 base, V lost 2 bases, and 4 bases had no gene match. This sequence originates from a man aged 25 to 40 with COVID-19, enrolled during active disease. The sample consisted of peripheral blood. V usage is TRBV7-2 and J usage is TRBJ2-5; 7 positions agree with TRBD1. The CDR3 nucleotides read TGTGCCAGCAGCTTAATAGGGGGCGTCCAAGAGACCCAGTACTTC. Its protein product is CASSLIGGVQETQYF.